This entry lists 31 T cell receptor beta chains sequenced from one sample in a study of monozygotic twins with cystic fibrosis. Clones were sequenced by immunoSEQ multiplex PCR, and TCRdb holds only the in-frame ones, with some missing. The sample lists tens of thousands of clones, 84% seen once, with 1.5% to 2% in the top ten. Sequenced material: blood. The receptor set was obtained from a girl aged 2 to 10 with cystic fibrosis.

The V and J genes are TRBV9 and TRBJ2-7, with D possibly called TRBD1 or TRBD2 (5 bases each). From germline, CDR1 is SGDLS and CDR2 YYNGEE. This CDR3 comprises 17 residues. Trimming left V 0 bases short and J 0 bases short, with 16 bases between. The CDR3 nucleotides read TGTGCCAGCAGCGTAGTTCGTTCGGGACCCATCTCCTACGAGCAGTACTTC. This encodes CASSVVRSGPISYEQYF.

The rearrangement uses TRBV7-9 and TRBJ1-2; no firm D call. Trimming shortened V by 5 bases and J by 4 bases, and 14 bases separated the two germline ends. There are 14 residues in the CDR3. The germline CDR1 and CDR2 sequences are SEHNR and FQNEAQ (reference sequence). The CDR3 nucleotides are TGTGCCAGCAGCGAGACCCAAAACTCCTATGGCTACACCTTC. Its translation: CASSETQNSYGYTF.

This clone was seen only a few times. The rearrangement joins TRBV27 to TRBJ2-7; tentative D call: TRBD2 (5 bases). Germline CDR1 is MNHEY and CDR2 is SMNVEV (reference sequence). This CDR3 region has 15 residues. The V and J ends lost 3 bases and 2 bases respectively, with 14 bases between them. CDR3: CASSFSRGRPYEQYF. DNA for the CDR3: TGTGCCAGCAGTTTCTCTAGAGGGCGCCCCTACGAGCAGTACTTC.

This clone has only one observation. The rearrangement joins TRBV7-2 to TRBJ2-5, with D unclear. The V end lost 1 base, the J end lost 5 bases, and 5 bases lay between the germline ends. This CDR3 spans 12 amino acids. Germline CDR1 SGHTA, CDR2 FQGNSA. CDR3 loop: CASSLVGETQYF. The CDR3 nucleotides read TGTGCCAGCAGCTTAGTAGGGGAGACCCAGTACTTC. Full variable domain (rest looked up from reference TRBV7-2 and TRBJ2-5): GAGVSQSPSNKVTEKGKDVELRCDPISGHTALYWYRQSLGQGLEFLIYFQGNSAPDKSGLPSDRFSAERTGGSVSTLTIQRTQQEDSAVYLCASSLVGETQYFGPGTRLLVL.

CDR3 loop: CAISTANYGYTF. CDR3 in DNA: TGTGCCATCAGTACAGCTAACTATGGCTACACCTTC. J is TRBJ1-2 and V is TRBV10-3; no clear D gene. Trimming cost V 5 bases and J 0 bases, with 4 bases left between them. The CDR3 totals 12 residues. From germline, CDR1 is ENHRY and CDR2 SYGVKD.

This clone was seen a few times. The chain is built from TRBV11-3 and TRBJ2-1; D unresolved. Germline CDR1 is SGHNT and CDR2 is YENEEA. Trimming removed 1 base at V and 6 bases at J, with 7 bases between. The CDR3 totals 13 residues. The CDR3 nucleotides are TGTGCCAGCAGCTTAGCGGTGGGCAATGAGCAGTTCTTC. Amino acids: CASSLAVGNEQFF.

The rearrangement uses TRBV23-1 and TRBJ1-5; D may be TRBD1 (5 bases). TRBV23-1 counts as an open reading frame of uncertain function. V lost 6 bases and J 0 bases, leaving 15 bases between the germline ends. CDR3 length: 16 residues. The CDR3 sequence: CASSLGPNYSNQPQHF. For the CDR3, the DNA is TGCGCCAGCAGCCTGGGGCCGAACTATAGCAATCAGCCCCAGCATTTT.

The rearrangement uses TRBV6-6 and TRBJ1-1; TRBD1 might be the D (6 bases). The V end was cut by 8 bases, the J end by 5 bases, with 24 bases between. This CDR3 comprises 16 residues. The germline V gene has CDR1 MNHNY and CDR2 SVGAGI (reference sequence). The CDR3: CASAYPQGNKRTEAFF. CDR3 nucleotide sequence: TGTGCCAGCGCCTACCCTCAGGGGAACAAAAGGACTGAAGCTTTCTTT.

V is TRBV6-6 and J is TRBJ2-7; tentative D call: TRBD1 (5 bases). Germline V gene data show CDR1 as MNHNY and CDR2 as SVGAGI (reference sequence). The V gene lost 6 bases and the J gene lost 7 bases, with 13 bases spanning the gap. The CDR3 has 12 residues. CDR3 loop: CASSPRAGEQYF. For the CDR3, the DNA is TGTGCCAGCAGCCCCAGGGCTGGGGAGCAGTACTTC.

The chain employs TRBV25-1 and TRBJ2-5, with D perhaps matching TRBD1 or TRBD2 (5 bases each). The ends were cut back, 4 bases at V and 7 bases at J, with 13 bases in the middle. Germline V gene lookup returns CDR1 MGHDK and CDR2 SYGVNS. This CDR3 is built from 13 residues. The CDR3 DNA follows: TGTGCCAGCAGTGGGGGGAGACACGGGACCCAGTACTTC. It translates to CASSGGRHGTQYF. Full variable domain (missing parts from reference TRBV25-1 and TRBJ2-5): EADIYQTPRYLVIGTGKKITLECSQTMGHDKMYWYQQDPGMELHLIHYSYGVNSTEKGDLSSESTVSRIRTEHFPLTLESARPSHTSQYLCASSGGRHGTQYFGPGTRLLVL.

The chain has TRBV6-8 and TRBJ2-3; D perhaps matches TRBD2 (7 bases). Between the trimmed V and J ends, which lost 5 bases and 4 bases, there was a span of 19 bases. The CDR3 length is 16 residues. The germline V gene encodes CDR1 MNHGY and CDR2 SAAAGT. CDR3 amino acids: CASSADAPGGADTQYF. CDR3 DNA: TGTGCCAGCAGTGCCGACGCCCCGGGGGGCGCAGATACGCAGTATTTT.

The chain has TRBV5-6 and TRBJ1-4, with D unclear. Trimming took off 1 base at V and 5 bases at J, with 9 bases between the two ends. CDR3 length equals 14 residues. From germline, CDR1 is SGHDT and CDR2 YYEEEE. This chain's CDR3 is CASSLKGSNEKLFF. CDR3 DNA: TGTGCCAGCAGCTTGAAAGGTTCAAATGAAAAACTGTTTTTT.

The chain couples TRBV25-1 to TRBJ2-5; D unclear. The CDR3 runs 11 residues. The germline CDR1 and CDR2 sequences are MGHDK and SYGVNS. V was cut by 4 bases and J by 3 bases, with 3 bases left in between. CDR3: CASSVKETQYF. The DNA for the CDR3 is TGTGCCAGCAGTGTTAAAGAGACCCAGTACTTC.

The chain recombines TRBV13 with TRBJ1-2; a possible D gene is TRBD1 (5 bases). V was clipped by 0 bases and J by 4 bases, with 15 bases between them. Germline loops: CDR1 PRHDT, CDR2 FYEKMQ (reference sequence). The CDR3 is made up of 16 amino acids. The CDR3 reads CASSLGQGSRSYGYTF. DNA for the CDR3: TGTGCCAGCAGCTTAGGCCAGGGCTCCCGAAGCTATGGCTACACCTTC.

V and J are TRBV5-1 and TRBJ2-1; the match to TRBD2 covers 8 bases. The V gene end was trimmed by 4 bases and the J gene end by 8 bases; junction bases not matched to a gene: 8. Germline V gene data show CDR1 as SGHRS and CDR2 as YFSETQ. The CDR3 is 14 residues long. CDR3 in amino acids: CASSVTSGSHEQFF. The CDR3 region has the DNA TGCGCCAGCAGCGTAACGAGCGGGAGCCATGAGCAGTTCTTC. Using reference TRBV5-1 and TRBJ2-1 for the parts outside the CDR3, the full variable domain is KAGVTQTPRYLIKTRGQQVTLSCSPISGHRSVSWYQQTPGQGLQFLFEYFSETQRNKGNFPGRFSGRQFSNSRSEMNVSTLELGDSALYLCASSVTSGSHEQFFGPGTRLTVL.

The chain uses TRBV7-8 and TRBJ2-3; 12 positions agree with TRBD2. The germline V gene has CDR1 SGHVS and CDR2 FQNEAQ. V dropped 1 base and J dropped 0; count of bases not matched to a gene: 5. This CDR3 spans 18 amino acids. The CDR3 protein is CASSLGWTSGDSTDTQYF. For the CDR3, the DNA is TGTGCCAGCAGCTTAGGGTGGACTAGCGGGGACAGCACAGATACGCAGTATTTT.

The chain recombines TRBV7-2 with TRBJ1-5; 7 bases agree with TRBD1. The CDR3 covers 14 residues. The germline gives CDR1 SGHTA, CDR2 FQGNSA. The V and J ends lost 5 bases and 7 bases, in that order; junction bases with no gene match: 8. CDR3 nucleotide sequence: TGTGCCAGCAGCCCGACAGGGTCAGGACAGCCCCAGCATTTT. As protein: CASSPTGSGQPQHF.

The V gene is TRBV7-6, the J gene TRBJ2-7, with unresolved D. CDR1 and CDR2 from the germline V gene are SGHVS and FNYEAQ. This CDR3 is built from 12 residues. V was clipped by 0 bases and J by 6 bases, with 6 bases between them. CDR3 sequence (DNA): TGTGCCAGCAGCTTAGCCTACAGCGAGCAGTACTTC. Translation: CASSLAYSEQYF. Supplemented by reference TRBV7-6 and TRBJ2-7, the full variable domain reads GAGVSQSPRYKVTKRGQDVALRCDPISGHVSLYWYRQALGQGPEFLTYFNYEAQQDKSGLPNDRFSAERPEGSISTLTIQRTEQRDSAMYRCASSLAYSEQYFGPGTRLTVT.

The J gene is TRBJ2-3, the V gene TRBV5-1, with D hard to call. Trimming shortened V by 4 bases and J by 4 bases, and 13 bases separated the two germline ends. From germline, CDR1 is SGHRS and CDR2 YFSETQ. The CDR3 sequence is 14 residues long. The CDR3 here is CASSPFSSADTQYF. The CDR3 coding sequence is TGCGCCAGCAGCCCCTTTTCTAGTGCAGATACGCAGTATTTT.

The chain couples TRBV5-1 to TRBJ1-4; TRBD1 matches at 9 bases. With V trimmed by 4 bases and J by 5 bases, 9 bases remained unmatched. Germline V CDR1 and CDR2: SGHRS, YFSETQ. The CDR3 extends over 16 amino acids. The CDR3 is CASSTGQGLRNEKLFF. Here the CDR3 DNA reads TGCGCCAGCAGCACGGGACAGGGCCTTCGAAATGAAAAACTGTTTTTT.

The genes are TRBV7-6 and TRBJ1-2, with TRBD1 identical over 9 bases. V lost 3 bases, J lost 4 bases, and 9 bases stayed unmatched. CDR1 and CDR2 (germline): SGHVS, FNYEAQ. The CDR3 has 16 amino acids. CDR3 DNA: TGTGCCAGCAGCTTCATACAGGGGGCGCCTACCTATGGCTACACCTTC. Amino acid sequence: CASSFIQGAPTYGYTF.

The rearrangement joins TRBV5-1 to TRBJ1-1, with unresolved D. CDR1 and CDR2 from the germline V gene are SGHRS and YFSETQ. With 1 base removed from V and 0 bases from J, the gap between germline ends came to 7 bases. CDR3 length: 14 amino acids. The CDR3 DNA follows: TGCGCCAGCAGCTTGTCGACACTGAACACTGAAGCTTTCTTT. This gives the protein CASSLSTLNTEAFF.

This rearrangement joins TRBV29-1 to TRBJ2-5, with a tentative D call TRBD2 (5 bases). Germline-derived CDR1 and CDR2 are SQVTM and ANQGSEA. There are 11 residues in the CDR3. Trimming took off 5 bases at V and 7 bases at J, with 11 bases between the two ends. CDR3 region: CSVLTRGTQYF. In DNA form, the CDR3 reads TGCAGCGTTTTGACCCGGGGGACCCAGTACTTC. The full variable domain, in which reference TRBV29-1 and TRBJ2-5 provide the parts outside the CDR3, is SAVISQKPSRDICQRGTSLTIQCQVDSQVTMMFWYRQQPGQSLTLIATANQGSEATYESGFVIDKFPISRPNLTFSTLTVSNMSPEDSSIYLCSVLTRGTQYFGPGTRLLVL.

V gene TRBV19 combines with J gene TRBJ2-7, with TRBD2 matching 7 bases. The CDR3 totals 14 residues. V lost 4 bases and J lost 2; bases outside the gene matches: 5. The germline V gene encodes CDR1 LNHDA and CDR2 SQIVND (reference sequence). For the CDR3, the DNA is TGTGCCAGTAGTAGCCGACTAGCCACCTACGAGCAGTACTTC. Its translation: CASSSRLATYEQYF.

The gene calls are TRBV2 and TRBJ2-3, with 14 bases identical to TRBD2. The CDR3 consists of 15 residues. Germline V gene sequence: CDR1 SNHLY, CDR2 FYNNEI. Trimming removed 6 bases from V and 1 base from J; junction bases left unmatched: 0. CDR3 protein: CASRGLAGGTDTQYF. The CDR3 region has the DNA TGTGCCAGCAGGGGACTAGCGGGGGGCACAGATACGCAGTATTTT.

The chain carries TRBV9 and TRBJ2-1, with D maybe TRBD1 (5 bases). The germline V gene has CDR1 SGDLS and CDR2 YYNGEE. Trimming left V 4 bases short and J 0 bases short, with 17 bases between. This CDR3 contains 17 residues. This chain's CDR3 is CASSPRKTDSSYNEQFF. The CDR3 DNA sequence: TGTGCCAGCAGCCCGAGAAAGACAGATAGCTCCTACAATGAGCAGTTCTTC.

The chain recombines TRBV5-6 with TRBJ1-5; 7 bases align to TRBD1. Germline V lookup: CDR1 SGHDT, CDR2 YYEEEE. V lost 0 bases and J lost 5; bases outside the gene matches: 5. The CDR3 extends over 15 amino acids. CDR3 nucleotides: TGTGCCAGCAGCTTGGGACAGGGAAATCATCAGCCCCAGCATTTT. Amino acids: CASSLGQGNHQPQHF.

The chain employs TRBV5-1 and TRBJ2-5, with 8 positions matching TRBD2. This CDR3 comprises 15 residues. Germline lookup yields CDR1 SGHRS and CDR2 YFSETQ. The V and J ends lost 2 bases and 3 bases, in that order; junction bases with no gene match: 6. DNA of the CDR3: TGCGCCAGCAGCTTCGGAGCGGGGGCTAAAGAGACCCAGTACTTC. Translation: CASSFGAGAKETQYF.

CDR3 nucleotide sequence: TGTGCCAGTAGTTCAGGGGTTGAGACCCAGTACTTC. This gives the protein CASSSGVETQYF. The V and J genes are TRBV19 and TRBJ2-5, with D possibly matching TRBD1 (6 bases). V was cut by 5 bases and J by 5 bases, with 9 bases left in between. The CDR3 covers 12 residues. The germline CDR1 and CDR2 sequences are LNHDA and SQIVND (reference sequence).

This sequence joins TRBV2 and TRBJ1-4, with 9 bases matching TRBD1. This CDR3 spans 14 amino acids. V was clipped by 6 bases and J by 8 bases; unmatched bases: 7. CDR1 is SNHLY, CDR2 FYNNEI, per germline. The CDR3 reads CASSVTGQGEKLFF. In DNA, the CDR3 is TGTGCCAGCAGCGTTACCGGACAGGGGGAAAAACTGTTTTTT.

V usage is TRBV29-1 and J usage is TRBJ2-5; D is possibly TRBD1 (6 bases). CDR3 length: 13 residues. CDR1 is SQVTM and CDR2 is ANQGSEA in the germline V gene. The V end was cut by 5 bases, the J end by 0 bases, with 10 bases between. The CDR3 DNA reads as TGCAGCGTTATTACAGGGAACCAAGAGACCCAGTACTTC. Translated: CSVITGNQETQYF.